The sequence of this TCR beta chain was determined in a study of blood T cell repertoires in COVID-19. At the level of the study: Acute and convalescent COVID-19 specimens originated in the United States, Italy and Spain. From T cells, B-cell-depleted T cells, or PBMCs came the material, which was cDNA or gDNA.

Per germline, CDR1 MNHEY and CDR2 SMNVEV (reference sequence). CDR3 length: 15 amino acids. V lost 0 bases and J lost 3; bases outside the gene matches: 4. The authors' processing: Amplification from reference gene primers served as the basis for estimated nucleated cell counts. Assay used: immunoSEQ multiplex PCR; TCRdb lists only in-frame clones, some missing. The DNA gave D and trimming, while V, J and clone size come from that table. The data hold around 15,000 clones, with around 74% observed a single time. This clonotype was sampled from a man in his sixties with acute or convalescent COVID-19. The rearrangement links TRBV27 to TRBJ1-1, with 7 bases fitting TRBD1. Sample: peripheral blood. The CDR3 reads CASSLSTQGDTEAFF. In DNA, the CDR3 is TGTGCCAGCAGTTTATCGACGCAGGGGGACACTGAAGCTTTCTTT.